The T cell receptor beta chain under discussion was sequenced for a study of cytomegalovirus exposure and HLA in healthy donors (dated by TCRdb to 2016 to 2017). Regarding the research as a whole: An earlier analysis of approximately 640 of the donors reported about 290 Gb of sequence data and around 120 million unique TCR beta sequences from about 179 million T cells. An early release that covered fewer than 800 HLA-typed donors contained approximately 290 gigabases of sequencing data and 75 million to 100 million unique TCR sequences. Of the 300 to 400 genotyped donors, 65% to 90% fell in the genetic ancestry cluster associated with self-reported Caucasian donors. The study aimed to test whether signatures of past pathogen exposure could be identified by cataloging public T cell receptors. Using immunosequencing, the study profiled T cell repertoires from about 610 subjects and related those repertoires to cytomegalovirus serostatus. A separate validation cohort of roughly 130 different subjects was used in addition to the roughly 720-subject first cohort. The study combined high-throughput TCR immunosequencing, statistical association of individual TCRs with disease status, and machine learning to predict cytomegalovirus infection status. A later analysis re-examined previously published TCR beta repertoires from just over 650 donors and added high-resolution HLA genotyping to investigate patterns of TCR occurrence. The later analysis used no new phenotypic data to find candidate immune exposures, relying instead on TCR beta sequences and their occurrence across donors. In an earlier analysis of roughly 600 of the donors, high-throughput TCR beta sequencing was used to judge whether each TCR beta V gene segment behaved as functional or pseudogenic. Donor age, sex, ethnicity and CMV serostatus were collected together with the repertoire data. Genome-wide SNP genotypes for about 55% of the roughly 670 donors were used in a later genetic analysis, which treated that subset as a discovery cohort. All discovery cohort repertoires had been generated on a single sequencing platform. Both class I and class II loci were covered by HLA typing, at four-digit resolution. The number of typed donors differed by locus: about 629-630 for A, B, C, DRB1 and DQB1; approximately 530 for DQA1; fewer than 610 for DPA1; and some 450 for DPB1. Four or five DR-DQ haplotypes were handled as single units for association and clustering because linkage in the cohort was strong. On average, roughly 250,000 unique TCR beta nucleotide sequences were sequenced per donor among 350 to 400 genotyped donors of the cohort, with roughly 18% of those sequences being non-productive.

The paper's findings and limits, for the study overall: A total of roughly 160 TCR beta chains were listed by the study as associated with cytomegalovirus. The sequencing pipeline was judged likely to have produced a cluster of highly shared sequence variants as a technical artifact. Broadly in line with IMGT annotations, most TCR beta V segments showed up in productive rearrangements about 90% or about 30% of the time in an earlier analysis of approximately 640 of the donors. A further reported finding was that TCR beta sequences accurately predicted the HLA-A and HLA-B alleles for most subjects in the first cohort. The classifier was reported to diagnose cytomegalovirus status with high specificity and sensitivity in both the original and validation cohorts. In a later genetic analysis, fewer N-insertions in productive TCRs were reported among donors in an Asian-associated ancestry cluster than the roughly 700-donor mean. A later analysis found that most CMV-associated TCR beta chains appeared HLA-restricted, with HLA associations seemingly driven largely by CMV exposure. A few of the identified cytomegalovirus-associated TCR beta chains were confirmed in vitro to be specific for cytomegalovirus antigens. CMV serostatus was the only immune exposure information available for the cohort. Strong co-occurrence of HLA alleles, especially DR and DQ, made assigning TCR associations to individual alleles difficult. V-gene and J-gene trimming of TCR beta chains was associated with a missense DCLRE1C variant in a later genetic analysis, and the association was replicated in an independent cohort. Compared with equally common non-associated chains, HLA-associated TCR beta chains in a later analysis were more clonally expanded and had lower generation probabilities. Several of the top co-occurrence clusters appeared to be linked to parvovirus B19, influenza, CMV and Epstein-Barr virus, according to a later analysis. This cohort had only TCR beta chains sequenced, and the lack of alpha or paired-chain data limited which features could be detected. Most TCR sequences were observed very rarely across donors, whereas some public TCRs were present in many individuals. Correlated functional status among segregating V segments might be attributable to linkage disequilibrium, but an unknown experimental factor could not be ruled out. Presence/absence analyses assumed roughly uniform sequencing depth across donors, an assumption that may not hold. At a false discovery rate of 0.05, a later analysis linked some 17,000 TCR beta sequences to specific HLA alleles. The authors suggested that the approach could potentially be generalized to other disease states and immunological phenotypes. Because counts were too low, roughly 16 rarely observed V segments, including chromosome 9 orphons, were excluded from the earlier analysis of several hundred of the donors. Some IMGT-functional V segments, including TRBV6-2 and TRBV6-3, could not be told apart with the 87-base-pair reads, so those segments were excluded. In a later analysis, the rate of TCR association differed among HLA loci, with DRB1 alleles having the most associated TCRs and HLA-C alleles having the fewest. Because HLA typing was missing for some donors at each locus, association tests included only the typed subset.

Libraries were made using the immunoSEQ multiplex PCR assay. For the multiplex PCR, a mixture combining 60 forward primers for TCR Vbeta segments and 13 reverse primers for TCR Jbeta segments was used. The CDR3 region of rearranged TCR beta genes was amplified from genomic DNA by a multiplex PCR assay. On the Illumina HiSeq System, the amplified TCR beta libraries were sequenced as 87-base-pair reads. In the source study's methods: A later analysis tallied 75 million to 85 million unique TCR beta chains across the 550 to 850 repertoires, and around 10 million of those chains were shared by two or more donors. To remove PCR and sequencing errors, raw reads were error-corrected and collapsed into unique sequences using a nearest-neighbor algorithm that merged closely related sequences. CDR3 sequences were aligned to IMGT reference sequences to assign V, D and J gene segments. For a sequence to be retained, at least a six-nucleotide match to both a V gene segment and a J gene segment was required. Rearrangements were called productive when the CDR3 lacked stop codons and stayed in frame with V and J; all others were non-productive. CDR3 was defined according to IMGT convention as the region running from the second conserved V-encoded cysteine to the conserved J-encoded phenylalanine. The earlier analysis of 500 to 750 of the donors excluded any sequence lacking an unambiguous match to a single V gene segment. An earlier analysis of about 590 of the donors classified V segments as functional when productive rearrangements were above 56.7% and as segregating when the standard deviation between donors was above 5%. To diagnose cytomegalovirus status from the catalog of TCR beta chain sequences, a statistical classification framework was built. In a later analysis, TCR nucleotide sequences were compared against IMGT/GENE-DB human TR gene sequences so that V and J genes could be assigned. Using the TCRdist pipeline, a later analysis assigned CDR3 sequences along with most-parsimonious VDJ recombination scenarios. In a later analysis, each TCR beta chain was defined by its CDR3 amino acid sequence together with its V-gene family, and reads without a unique V-gene family were excluded. To address suspected cross-contamination and a sequencing artifact, a later analysis removed roughly 640 highly shared, low-generation-probability nucleotide sequences. For each public chain, a later analysis derived a clonal expansion index from normalized ranks of inferred template counts within each repertoire. In a later analysis, generation probabilities were computed with a VDJ recombination model fitted to out-of-frame rearrangements, and the resulting probabilities were checked against IGoR. In a later analysis, TCR-TCR, TCR-HLA and TCR-CMV co-occurrence was scored with hypergeometric tests, and a repertoire-size bias correction was applied to TCR pairs. To estimate false discovery rates, a later analysis permuted the HLA or CMV assignments 20 times. In a later analysis, co-occurring TCRs were grouped with DBSCAN, and TCRdist sequence similarity was added when clustering was performed within HLA-allele-positive subsets. Repertoires with fewer than 30,000 or more than 120,000 public chains were left out of co-occurrence clustering, as were five repertoires with anomalous nucleotide sharing. TCRdb took over this immuneACCESS table, retaining in-frame rearrangements with V and J assigned. Such tables are incomplete; in checked studies, under half of the missing clones stem from an unresolved V gene, and the remainder is unexplained. That table supplies the V and J calls and clone size; D and trimming were determined from the DNA. Present in this sample are about 96,000 clones, 65% to 75% of which were seen just once. The ten top clones hold 13% to 15% of the sample.

CDR1 SGHTA and CDR2 FQGTGA are derived from the germline V gene. V drops 2 bases and J drops 3 bases, leaving 13 bases in between. Including cysteine and phenylalanine, the CDR3 has 15 amino acids. Only the CDR3 DNA stays, 45 bases, in frame from base 1. The cohort comprised fewer than 750 healthy bone marrow donors. Cohort members were all nominally healthy when sampled, although unrecorded immune exposures were likely present. The donor tested CMV seropositive, placing the donor among the approximately 310 seropositive members of the cohort. Every donor gave a peripheral blood sample, and the peripheral blood mononuclear cells from that sample were used for TCR beta sequencing. Genomic DNA was extracted from the blood cell samples with the Qiagen DNeasy Blood Extraction Kit. This clone was recorded a few times. Its antigen has not been determined. The input lacks base qualities; no much larger clone sits a single base away.

The sequence was obtained from a woman between 70 and 85 years old in good health and CMV-seropositive. The V and J segments used are TRBV7-3 and TRBJ1-2; tentative D gene TRBD1, with 5 bases matching. Material: PBMCs. For the CDR3, the sequence is CASSLVPGLHYGYTF. The nucleotide sequence is TGTGCCAGCAGCTTAGTCCCGGGACTTCACTATGGCTACACCTTC. Beyond the CDR3, the reference TRBV7-3 and TRBJ1-2 genes provide the residues; the full variable domain reads: GAGVSQTPSNKVTEKGKYVELRCDPISGHTALYWYRQSLGQGPEFLIYFQGTGAADDSGLPNDRFFAVRPEGSVSTLKIQRTERGDSAVYLCASSLVPGLHYGYTFGSGTRLTVV.